The clone carrying this TCR beta chain has at least ten counts. The antigen is unknown. The data stem from a study of identical twins. Whole-study findings and limits: In beta out-of-frame sequences, the excess sharing between twins was weaker. Models underestimated how often monozygotic twins shared out-of-frame TCR alpha.

Per the germline V gene, CDR1 is MNHEY and CDR2 is SVGAGI. The ends were cut back, 0 bases at V and 6 bases at J, with 13 bases in the middle. The CDR3 covers 15 residues. In TCRdb, the 5' RACE reads were re-called with MiXCR into one record per CDR3 protein. The sample records around 480,000 distinct CDR3 sequences, around an eighth being singletons. These data also featured in a second study, about yellow fever vaccine responses in identical twins.

The receptor was isolated from a woman between 18 and 29 years old in good health. The sample consisted of CD4+ T cells sorted from blood. V gene TRBV6-5 combines with J gene TRBJ2-3; weak D call: TRBD1 (5 bases). Here the CDR3 reads CASSYSGPQADTQYF. The CDR3 DNA reads TGTGCCAGCAGTTACTCGGGGCCCCAAGCGGATACGCAGTATTTT.